This T cell receptor beta chain was documented in a study of T cell clones after liver transplantation. TCRdb's table, derived via immunoSEQ multiplex PCR, lists solely in-frame clones and lacks some. Seen here are 50,000 to 60,000 clones, about 73% observed once, and the top ten hold approximately 2.8%. J gave up 4 bases and V 4 bases, and 3 bases lay outside the gene matches. Per the germline V gene, CDR1 is SGHVS and CDR2 is FQNEAQ. The CDR3 runs to 15 residues. This clone has more than one count but fewer than ten. Antigen: not known. Study outcomes and limitations: These preliminary findings come from unstandardized post-transplant sampling times.

The source of this sequence is a human patient who received a liver transplant. Some T cells may possibly be graft donor cells. The V gene is TRBV7-8, the J gene TRBJ2-5; 13 positions match TRBD2. The source material was CD4+ T cells from blood, sampled at the roughly 16-month timepoint. The CDR3 region is CASSYGLAGAETQYF. DNA for the CDR3: TGTGCCAGCAGCTATGGACTAGCGGGAGCAGAGACCCAGTACTTC.